This TCR beta chain was obtained from a study of T cells in Graves' hyperthyroidism and ophthalmopathy. General study findings and limits: Using 13 V-J features, a model discriminated ophthalmopathy from stable hyperthyroidism.

Amplified TCR beta CDR3 regions derived from RNA transcripts. Initially, a first-round RT-PCR of the TCR CDR3 employed the HTBI primer set. Each CDR3 protein is one row after TCRdb ran MiXCR on the multiplex PCR reads. The sample shows about 400,000 distinct CDR3 sequences, over 12% of them seen only once. Remarks on this clonotype: Its antigen is not known. In this CDR3 the conserved last residue, phenylalanine or tryptophan, is missing, so a read error is likely.

A Clinical Activity Score of at least 3, a NOSPECS grade of at least 4 and a duration under 3 months were recorded in the ophthalmopathy patients. Source material for PBMCs was roughly 10 ml fresh peripheral blood. The CDR3 consists of 16 residues. Trimming took 0 bases from V and 3 from J, leaving 11 bases between them. The V gene's germline CDR1 is SEHNR and CDR2 FQNEAQ (reference sequence). The chain has TRBV7-9 and TRBJ2-2; the D is unclear. This clonotype was sampled from a man aged 50 or older with Graves' ophthalmopathy. What was sequenced was blood. The CDR3 is CASSLADPTYTGELFS. The CDR3 bases are TGTGCCAGCAGCTTAGCGGACCCCACATACACCGGGGAGCTGTTTTCT.